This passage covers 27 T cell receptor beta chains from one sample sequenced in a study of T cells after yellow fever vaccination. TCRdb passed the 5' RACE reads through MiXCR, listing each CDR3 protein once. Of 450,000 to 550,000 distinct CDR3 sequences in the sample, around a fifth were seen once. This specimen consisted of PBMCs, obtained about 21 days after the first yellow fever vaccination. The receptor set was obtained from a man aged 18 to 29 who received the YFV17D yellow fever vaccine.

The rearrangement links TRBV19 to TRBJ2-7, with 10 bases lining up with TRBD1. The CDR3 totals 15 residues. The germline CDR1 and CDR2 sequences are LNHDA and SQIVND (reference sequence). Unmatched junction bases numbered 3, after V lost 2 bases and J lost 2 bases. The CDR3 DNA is TGTGCCAGTAGTATAACCGGGACAGGGGCCTACGAGCAGTACGTC. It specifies CASSITGTGAYEQYV.

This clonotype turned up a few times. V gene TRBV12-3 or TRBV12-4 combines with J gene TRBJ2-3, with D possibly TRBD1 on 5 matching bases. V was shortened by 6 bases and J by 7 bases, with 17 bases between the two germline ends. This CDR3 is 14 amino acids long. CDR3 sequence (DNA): TGTGCCAGCAGCGCCTCCCCAGGGTTGAATACGCAGTATTTT. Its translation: CASSASPGLNTQYF.

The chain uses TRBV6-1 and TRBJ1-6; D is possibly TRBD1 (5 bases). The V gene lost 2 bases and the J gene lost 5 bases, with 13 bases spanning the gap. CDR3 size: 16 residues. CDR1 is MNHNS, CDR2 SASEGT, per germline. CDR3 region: CASSEILQAHNSPLHF. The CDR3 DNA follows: TGTGCCAGCAGTGAAATCTTACAGGCTCATAATTCACCCCTCCACTTT.

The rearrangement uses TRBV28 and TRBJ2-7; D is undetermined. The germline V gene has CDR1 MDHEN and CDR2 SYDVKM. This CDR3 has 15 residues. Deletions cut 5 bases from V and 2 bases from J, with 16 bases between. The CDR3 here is CASSTTRPPPYEQYV. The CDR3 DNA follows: TGTGCCAGCAGTACCACAAGGCCCCCTCCCTACGAGCAGTACGTC.

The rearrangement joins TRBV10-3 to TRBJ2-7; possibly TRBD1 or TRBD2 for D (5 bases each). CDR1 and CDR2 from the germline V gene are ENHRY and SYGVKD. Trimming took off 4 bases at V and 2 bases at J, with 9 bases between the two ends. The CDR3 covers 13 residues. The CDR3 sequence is CAISGDEAYEQYF. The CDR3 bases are TGTGCCATCAGTGGGGACGAGGCCTACGAGCAGTACTTC.

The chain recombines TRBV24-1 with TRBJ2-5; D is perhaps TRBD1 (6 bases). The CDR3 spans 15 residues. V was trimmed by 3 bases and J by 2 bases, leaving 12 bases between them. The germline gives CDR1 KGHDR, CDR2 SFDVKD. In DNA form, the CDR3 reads TGTGCCACCAGTGATCCCGGGACATTTCAAGAGACCCAGTACTTC. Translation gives CATSDPGTFQETQYF.

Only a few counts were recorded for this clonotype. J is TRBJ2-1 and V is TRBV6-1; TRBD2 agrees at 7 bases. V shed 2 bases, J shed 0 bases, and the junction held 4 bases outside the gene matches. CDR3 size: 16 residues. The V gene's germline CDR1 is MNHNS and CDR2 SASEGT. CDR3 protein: CASSEWGGSSYNEQFF. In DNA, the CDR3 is TGTGCCAGCAGTGAATGGGGGGGGAGCTCCTACAATGAGCAGTTCTTC.

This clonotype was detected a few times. CDR3 in amino acids: CASSPEGLAGGRNTQYF. Here the CDR3 DNA reads TGCGCCAGCAGCCCGGAGGGGCTAGCGGGGGGGCGCAATACGCAGTATTTT. The chain carries TRBV5-1 and TRBJ2-3, with 12 bases that match TRBD2. Germline CDR1 reads SGHRS; CDR2 reads YFSETQ. V dropped 4 bases and J dropped 7; count of bases not matched to a gene: 13. CDR3 length equals 17 residues.

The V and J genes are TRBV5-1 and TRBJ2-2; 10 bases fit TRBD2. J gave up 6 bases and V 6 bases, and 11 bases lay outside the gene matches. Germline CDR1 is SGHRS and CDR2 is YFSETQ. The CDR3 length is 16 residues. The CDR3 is CASTGSASGGPGELFF. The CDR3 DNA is TGCGCCAGCACCGGATCTGCTAGCGGGGGACCCGGGGAGCTGTTTTTT.

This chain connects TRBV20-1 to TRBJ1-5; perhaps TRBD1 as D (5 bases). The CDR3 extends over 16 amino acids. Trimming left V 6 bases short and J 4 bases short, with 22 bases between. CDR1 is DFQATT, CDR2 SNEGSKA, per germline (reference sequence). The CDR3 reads CSAHLLQERFNQPQHF. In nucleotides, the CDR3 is TGCAGTGCCCACCTCCTACAGGAGAGGTTTAATCAGCCCCAGCATTTT.

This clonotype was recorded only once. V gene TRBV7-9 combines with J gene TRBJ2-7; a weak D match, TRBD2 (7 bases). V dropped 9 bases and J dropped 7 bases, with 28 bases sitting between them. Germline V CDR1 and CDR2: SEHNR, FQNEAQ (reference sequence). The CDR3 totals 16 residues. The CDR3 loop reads CASRGAAGGTSAEQYF. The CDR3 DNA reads TGTGCCAGTCGGGGGGCCGCCGGGGGGACCTCGGCTGAGCAGTACTTC.

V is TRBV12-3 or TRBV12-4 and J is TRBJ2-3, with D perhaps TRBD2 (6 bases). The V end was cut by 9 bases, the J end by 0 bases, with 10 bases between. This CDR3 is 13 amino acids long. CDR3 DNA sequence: TGTGCCAGGGCCGGGACTAGCACAGATACGCAGTATTTT. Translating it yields CARAGTSTDTQYF.

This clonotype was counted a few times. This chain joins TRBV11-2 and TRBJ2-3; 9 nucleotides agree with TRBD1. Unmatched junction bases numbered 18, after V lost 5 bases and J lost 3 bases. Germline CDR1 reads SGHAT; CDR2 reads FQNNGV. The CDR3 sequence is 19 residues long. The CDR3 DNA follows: TGTGCCAGCAGCACCCGGGACAGGGCTTACACCCTCAGGACAGATACGCAGTATTTT. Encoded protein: CASSTRDRAYTLRTDTQYF.

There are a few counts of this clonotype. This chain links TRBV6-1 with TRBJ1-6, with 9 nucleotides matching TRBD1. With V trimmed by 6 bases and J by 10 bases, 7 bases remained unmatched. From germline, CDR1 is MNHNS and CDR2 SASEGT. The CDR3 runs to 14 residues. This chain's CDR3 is CASRRTGGYSPLHF. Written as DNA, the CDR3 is TGTGCCAGCAGAAGAACAGGGGGCTACTCACCCCTCCACTTT.

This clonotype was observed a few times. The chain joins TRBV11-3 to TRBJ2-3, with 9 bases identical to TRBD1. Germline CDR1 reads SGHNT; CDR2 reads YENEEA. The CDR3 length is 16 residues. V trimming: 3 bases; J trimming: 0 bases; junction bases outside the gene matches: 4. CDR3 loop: CASSLTGTGSTDTQYF. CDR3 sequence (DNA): TGTGCCAGCAGCTTGACCGGGACAGGGAGCACAGATACGCAGTATTTT. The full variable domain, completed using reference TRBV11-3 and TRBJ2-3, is EAGVVQSPRYKIIEKKQPVAFWCNPISGHNTLYWYLQNLGQGPELLIRYENEEAVDDSQLPKDRFSAERLKGVDSTLKIQPAELGDSAVYLCASSLTGTGSTDTQYFGPGTRLTVL.

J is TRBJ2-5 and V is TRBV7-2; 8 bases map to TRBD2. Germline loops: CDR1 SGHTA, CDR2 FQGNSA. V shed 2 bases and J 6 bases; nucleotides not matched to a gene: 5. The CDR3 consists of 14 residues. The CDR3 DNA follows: TGTGCCAGCAGCTTACCGGGGGGGGGACAGACCCAGTACTTC. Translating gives CASSLPGGGQTQYF. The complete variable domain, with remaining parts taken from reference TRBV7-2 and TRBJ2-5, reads GAGVSQSPSNKVTEKGKDVELRCDPISGHTALYWYRQSLGQGLEFLIYFQGNSAPDKSGLPSDRFSAERTGGSVSTLTIQRTQQEDSAVYLCASSLPGGGQTQYFGPGTRLLVL.

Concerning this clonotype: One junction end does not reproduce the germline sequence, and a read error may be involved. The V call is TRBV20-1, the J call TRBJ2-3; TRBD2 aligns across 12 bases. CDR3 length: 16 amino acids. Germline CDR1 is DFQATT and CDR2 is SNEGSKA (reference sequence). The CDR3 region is CRARPPSGGGRDTQYF. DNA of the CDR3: TGCCGTGCCCGTCCGCCTAGCGGGGGGGGCCGGGATACGCAGTATTTT.

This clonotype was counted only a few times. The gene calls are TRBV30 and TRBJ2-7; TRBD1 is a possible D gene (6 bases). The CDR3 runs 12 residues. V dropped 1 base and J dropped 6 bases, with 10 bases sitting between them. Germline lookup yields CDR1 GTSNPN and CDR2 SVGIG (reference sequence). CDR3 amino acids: CAWSATGVEQYF. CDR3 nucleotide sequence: TGTGCCTGGAGTGCGACAGGTGTCGAGCAGTACTTC. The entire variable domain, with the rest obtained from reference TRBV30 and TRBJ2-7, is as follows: SQTIHQWPATLVQPVGSPLSLECTVEGTSNPNLYWYRQAAGRGLQLLFYSVGIGQISSEVPQNLSASRPQDRQFILSSKKLLLSDSGFYLCAWSATGVEQYFGPGTRLTVT.

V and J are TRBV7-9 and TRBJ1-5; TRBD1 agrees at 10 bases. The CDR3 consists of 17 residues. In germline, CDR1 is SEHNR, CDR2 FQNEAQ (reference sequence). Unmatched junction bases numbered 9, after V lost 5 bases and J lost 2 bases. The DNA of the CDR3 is TGTGCCAGCAGCCTAGGACAGGGGGATTTAGGCAATCAGCCCCAGCATTTT. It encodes CASSLGQGDLGNQPQHF.

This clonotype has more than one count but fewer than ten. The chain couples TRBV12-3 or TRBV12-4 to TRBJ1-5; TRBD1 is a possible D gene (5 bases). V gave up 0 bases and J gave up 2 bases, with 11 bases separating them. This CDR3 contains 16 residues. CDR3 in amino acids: CASSLAWQGGNQPQHF. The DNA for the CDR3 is TGTGCCAGCAGTTTAGCTTGGCAGGGTGGCAATCAGCCCCAGCATTTT.

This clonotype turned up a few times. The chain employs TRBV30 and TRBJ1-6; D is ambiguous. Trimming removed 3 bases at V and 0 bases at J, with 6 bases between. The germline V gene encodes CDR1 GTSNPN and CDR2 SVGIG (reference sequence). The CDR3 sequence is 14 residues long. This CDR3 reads CAWRRSSYNSPLHF. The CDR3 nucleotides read TGTGCCTGGAGGCGGAGCTCCTATAATTCACCCCTCCACTTT.

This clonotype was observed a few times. The CDR3 coding sequence is TGTGCCAGCAGCTTGGTGGGGTTCGGGGAGCTGTTTTTT. Its protein is CASSLVGFGELFF. The chain uses TRBV5-4 and TRBJ2-2; D not resolved. CDR3 length: 13 amino acids. Looked up from germline, CDR1 is SGHNT and CDR2 is YYREEE (reference sequence). Trimming removed 0 bases from V and 7 bases from J, with 7 bases in between.

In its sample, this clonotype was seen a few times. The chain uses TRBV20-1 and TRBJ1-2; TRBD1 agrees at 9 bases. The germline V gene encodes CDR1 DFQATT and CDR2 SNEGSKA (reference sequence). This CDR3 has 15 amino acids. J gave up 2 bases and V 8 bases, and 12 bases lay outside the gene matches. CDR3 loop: CSTIPGTGMNYGYTF. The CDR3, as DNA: TGCAGTACTATACCCGGGACAGGGATGAACTATGGCTACACCTTC.

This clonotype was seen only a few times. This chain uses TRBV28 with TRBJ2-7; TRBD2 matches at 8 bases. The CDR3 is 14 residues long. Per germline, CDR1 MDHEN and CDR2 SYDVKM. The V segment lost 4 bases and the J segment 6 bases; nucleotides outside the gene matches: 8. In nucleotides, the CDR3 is TGTGCCAGCAGTTCAAGCGGGGGTAGGTTCGAGCAGTACTTC. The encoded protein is CASSSSGGRFEQYF.

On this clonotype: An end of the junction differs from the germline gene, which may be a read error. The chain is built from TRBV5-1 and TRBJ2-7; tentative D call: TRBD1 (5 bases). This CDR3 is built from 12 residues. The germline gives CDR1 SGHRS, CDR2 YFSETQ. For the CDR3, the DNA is TGCGCCAGCAGCCTGACAGTTCACGACCAGTACTTC. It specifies CASSLTVHDQYF. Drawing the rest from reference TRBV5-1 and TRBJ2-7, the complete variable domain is KAGVTQTPRYLIKTRGQQVTLSCSPISGHRSVSWYQQTPGQGLQFLFEYFSETQRNKGNFPGRFSGRQFSNSRSEMNVSTLELGDSALYLCASSLTVHDQYFGPGTRLTVT.

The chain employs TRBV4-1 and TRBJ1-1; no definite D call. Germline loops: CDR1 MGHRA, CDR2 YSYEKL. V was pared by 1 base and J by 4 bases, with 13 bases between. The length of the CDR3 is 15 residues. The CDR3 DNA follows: TGCGCCAGCAGCCAAGGGCCGGGCGGAGGCACTGAAGCTTTCTTT. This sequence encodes CASSQGPGGGTEAFF.

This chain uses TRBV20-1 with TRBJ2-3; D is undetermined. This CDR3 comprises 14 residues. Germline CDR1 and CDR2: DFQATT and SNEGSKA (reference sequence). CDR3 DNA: TGCAATATATATTCGGTCCCCCGCACAGATACGCAGTATTTT. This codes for CNIYSVPRTDTQYF.